Included here is one T cell receptor (beta chain) sequence, with context. Its antigen is not known. These data come from a study of beta chain features in type 1 diabetes. Study summary: Regarding age, gender and cell yields, patients proved similar to healthy donors. General observations from the study: A PCR bias possibly favoring shorter templates would apply equally to patients and controls. A greater similarity of naive, central memory and Treg TCRB repertoires was seen among patients than among healthy donors. Diminished insertions and augmented deletions at VDJ junctions characterized type 1 diabetes patients. When Type 1 diabetes patients were examined, their TCRB CDR3s proved moderately but significantly shorter in all four CD4+ subsets.

Reverse transcription of all isolated RNA meant that expressed TCRB transcripts were sequenced. TCRdb's table, derived via immunoSEQ multiplex PCR, lists solely in-frame clones and lacks some. Of 300,000 or so clones listed, approximately 15% are singletons. The TCR originated in a young man with type 1 diabetes. The sequenced sample was naive CD4+ T cells from blood.

CDR3 residues: CASSRYTEAFF. The DNA of the CDR3 is TGTGCCAGCAGTCGGTACACTGAAGCTTTCTTT. V and J are TRBV6-5 and TRBJ1-1; no clear D gene. CDR1 MNHEY and CDR2 SVGAGI come from the germline V gene. The CDR3 loop spans 11 amino acids. V shed 5 bases and J shed 3 bases, with 4 bases lying between them.